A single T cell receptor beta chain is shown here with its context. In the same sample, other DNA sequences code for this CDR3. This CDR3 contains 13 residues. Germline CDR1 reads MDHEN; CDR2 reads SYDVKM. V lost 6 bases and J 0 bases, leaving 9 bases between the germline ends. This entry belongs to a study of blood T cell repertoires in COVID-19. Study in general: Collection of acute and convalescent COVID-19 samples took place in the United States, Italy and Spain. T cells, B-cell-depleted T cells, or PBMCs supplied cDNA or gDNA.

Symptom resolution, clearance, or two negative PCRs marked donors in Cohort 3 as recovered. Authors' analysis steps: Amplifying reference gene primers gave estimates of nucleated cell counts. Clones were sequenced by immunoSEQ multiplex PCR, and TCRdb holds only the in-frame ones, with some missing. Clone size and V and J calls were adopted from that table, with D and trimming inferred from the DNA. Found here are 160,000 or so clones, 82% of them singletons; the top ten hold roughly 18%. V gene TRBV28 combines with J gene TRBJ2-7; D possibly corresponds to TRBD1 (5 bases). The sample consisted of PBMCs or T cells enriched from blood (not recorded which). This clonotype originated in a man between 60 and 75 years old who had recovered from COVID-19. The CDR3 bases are TGTGCCAGCAGCCAGGACACCTCCTACGAGCAGTACTTC. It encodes CASSQDTSYEQYF.